The subject of this entry is one TCR beta chain. These data are taken from a study of blood T cell repertoires in COVID-19. Study information: The United States, Italy and Spain supplied acute and convalescent COVID-19 samples. PBMCs, B-cell-depleted T cells, or T cells were the source of the cDNA or gDNA that made up the material.

There are 15 residues in the CDR3. The germline V gene encodes CDR1 SGHVS and CDR2 FNYEAQ. V lost 0 bases to trimming and J lost 4 bases, with 12 bases between them. Authors' data handling: Estimated nucleated cell counts came from reference gene primer amplification. Here immunoSEQ multiplex PCR was the method, and the copy in TCRdb shows in-frame clones only, minus some. V and J calls and clone size follow that table, whereas D and trimming were derived from the DNA. The sample holds 100,000 to 150,000 clones, about four fifths seen once. The chain employs TRBV7-6 and TRBJ2-5, with D maybe TRBD2 (5 bases). The receptor comes from a woman aged 45-60 years with acute or convalescent COVID-19. Sequenced input: peripheral blood. The CDR3 reads CASSLAPSAGETQYF. The CDR3 coding sequence is TGTGCCAGCAGCTTAGCCCCCTCCGCGGGAGAGACCCAGTACTTC. The whole variable domain, remainder taken from reference TRBV7-6 and TRBJ2-5, is GAGVSQSPRYKVTKRGQDVALRCDPISGHVSLYWYRQALGQGPEFLTYFNYEAQQDKSGLPNDRFSAERPEGSISTLTIQRTEQRDSAMYRCASSLAPSAGETQYFGPGTRLLVL.